A single sample is the source of the 23 T cell receptor beta chains below, sequenced in a study of T-cell reconstitution after alpha-beta-depleted transplantation in children. TCRbeta library preparation incorporated unique molecular identifiers. MiXCR, applied by TCRdb to the PCR reads, yields one record per CDR3 protein. The table has about 610,000 distinct CDR3 sequences, roughly 10% seen once. Sequenced material: PBMCs from the stem cell graft donor, taken from the stem cell graft. Source of these receptors: a human donor who donated a stem cell graft to a child with acute myeloid leukemia.

V and J are TRBV7-2 and TRBJ2-3; no clear D. Per germline, CDR1 SGHTA and CDR2 FQGNSA. V was shortened by 5 bases and J by 2 bases, with 11 bases between the two germline ends. This CDR3 spans 14 amino acids. The DNA for the CDR3 is TGTGCCAGCAGCCCCTCCCGCCTCACAGATACGCAGTATTTT. Its translation is CASSPSRLTDTQYF.

This clonotype came up many times. V gene TRBV29-1 combines with J gene TRBJ2-1, with 10 bases lining up with TRBD2. V trimming: 1 base; J trimming: 4 bases; junction bases outside the gene matches: 4. Germline CDR1 and CDR2: SQVTM and ANQGSEA. The CDR3 runs to 15 residues. The CDR3 is CSVEGGLAVYNEQFF. CDR3 in DNA: TGCAGCGTTGAAGGCGGACTAGCGGTATACAATGAGCAGTTCTTC.

This clonotype was found a few times. The V call is TRBV20-1, the J call TRBJ2-1, with 8 bases matching TRBD2. V lost 6 bases to trimming and J lost 7 bases; unmatched junction nucleotides: 14. The CDR3 totals 15 residues. Germline V lookup: CDR1 DFQATT, CDR2 SNEGSKA (reference sequence). CDR3 region: CSAPSGAGVYNEQFF. The CDR3, as DNA: TGCAGTGCGCCTTCAGGAGCGGGAGTATATAATGAGCAGTTCTTC.

This clonotype was counted only a few times. V and J are TRBV7-2 and TRBJ2-3; D may match TRBD1 or TRBD2 (6 bases each). Germline CDR1 is SGHTA and CDR2 is FQGNSA. CDR3 length equals 15 residues. V dropped 6 bases and J dropped 6 bases, with 19 bases sitting between them. The CDR3 protein is CASRIQGGGGDTQYF. In DNA form, the CDR3 reads TGTGCCAGCAGGATACAGGGAGGCGGCGGGGATACGCAGTATTTT.

Points on this clonotype: A read error may be the cause here, since a much bigger clone is one base away. The chain combines TRBV20-1 with TRBJ2-1, with 7 bases aligning to TRBD2. The length of the CDR3 is 16 residues. Per germline, CDR1 DFQATT and CDR2 SNEGSKA (reference sequence). The CDR3 sequence: CCARDNPGRSYNEQFF. CDR3 DNA: TGCTGTGCTAGAGATAATCCCGGGAGGTCGTACAATGAGCAGTTCTTC.

The chain couples TRBV3-1 to TRBJ2-1, with TRBD2 matching over 9 bases. CDR1 and CDR2 (germline): LGHDT, YNNKEL (reference sequence). The CDR3 is 14 residues long. V dropped 6 bases and J dropped 4; count of bases not matched to a gene: 4. The CDR3 spells CASSRRGGYNEQFF. CDR3 bases: TGTGCCAGCAGTCGGCGGGGGGGATACAATGAGCAGTTCTTC.

Ten or more counts support this clonotype. The rearrangement uses TRBV20-1 and TRBJ2-2; the match to TRBD2 covers 12 bases. The length of the CDR3 is 17 residues. V shed 3 bases, J shed 4 bases, and the junction held 9 bases outside the gene matches. Germline loops: CDR1 DFQATT, CDR2 SNEGSKA (reference sequence). CDR3 sequence (DNA): TGCAGTGCTAGGCCGGGACTAGCGGGCGCCTTCACCGGGGAGCTGTTTTTT. Protein sequence: CSARPGLAGAFTGELFF.

Ten or more counts support this clonotype. At one of its ends the junction is not consistent with the germline gene, which may arise from a read error. The chain carries TRBV13 and TRBJ2-7; D ambiguous. In germline, CDR1 is PRHDT, CDR2 FYEKMQ (reference sequence). CDR3 size: 9 residues. CDR3 sequence (DNA): TGTGCCAGCAGCCCCCCGATTAGGTTC. Its protein product is CASSPPIRF.

This clonotype was counted only a few times. The rearrangement links TRBV4-3 to TRBJ2-1; 8 nucleotides agree with TRBD2. This CDR3 contains 18 residues. After removal of 4 bases from V and 6 bases from J, the junction contained 17 bases not matched to a gene. Germline loops: CDR1 LGHNA, CDR2 YSLEER. The CDR3 protein is CASSLQRVGLAGPNEQFF. The CDR3 region has the DNA TGCGCCAGCAGCCTCCAAAGGGTGGGGCTAGCGGGTCCCAATGAGCAGTTCTTC.

This clonotype was picked up many times. The rearrangement uses TRBV12-3 or TRBV12-4 and TRBJ1-1; 12 nucleotides match TRBD1. V dropped 10 bases and J dropped 4; count of bases not matched to a gene: 10. The CDR3 is made up of 15 amino acids. The CDR3 DNA reads TGTGCCATATGGCGGGACAGGGGGCTGGGCACTGAAGCTTTCTTT. Protein sequence: CAIWRDRGLGTEAFF.

V gene TRBV6-1 combines with J gene TRBJ1-4; the D gene is possibly TRBD1 (6 bases). The CDR3 is made up of 13 amino acids. Trimming took 6 bases from V and 8 from J, leaving 13 bases between them. Germline CDR1 and CDR2: MNHNS and SASEGT. The CDR3 sequence is CASSLRGREKLFF. The CDR3, as DNA: TGTGCCAGCAGCCTGAGGGGGAGAGAAAAACTGTTTTTT.

The J gene is TRBJ2-5, the V gene TRBV29-1; D may be TRBD1 (5 bases). Trimming removed 3 bases at V and 2 bases at J, with 10 bases between. The CDR3 spans 13 residues. Per the germline V gene, CDR1 is SQVTM and CDR2 is ANQGSEA. CDR3 nucleotide sequence: TGCAGCGTTGAGCCCAGGGTACAAGAGACCCAGTACTTC. It codes for CSVEPRVQETQYF.

This clonotype was counted ten times or more. The rearrangement links TRBV29-1 to TRBJ2-2; D unresolved. Germline V gives CDR1 SQVTM, CDR2 ANQGSEA. The V end was cut by 7 bases, the J end by 3 bases, with 9 bases between. The CDR3 length is 12 residues. CDR3 bases: TGCAGCGGGGATTCCTACACCGGGGAGCTGTTTTTT. It encodes CSGDSYTGELFF.

The rearrangement uses TRBV5-1 and TRBJ1-2; D remains ambiguous. CDR1 is SGHRS and CDR2 is YFSETQ in the germline V gene. V lost 5 bases and J 1 base, leaving 3 bases between the germline ends. The CDR3 has 11 amino acids. The CDR3 reads CASRGNYGYTF. The DNA of the CDR3 is TGCGCCAGCAGGGGTAACTATGGCTACACCTTC.

This clonotype was detected many times. The gene calls are TRBV12-3 or TRBV12-4 and TRBJ2-3; D not resolved. Trimming took 3 bases from V and 4 from J, leaving 14 bases between them. The CDR3 is made up of 15 amino acids. The CDR3 nucleotides are TGTGCCAGCAGTTTGCTCGCATCTGGCGCAGATACGCAGTATTTT. This encodes CASSLLASGADTQYF.

This clonotype turned up a few times. The genes are TRBV5-1 and TRBJ1-4; D not certain. This CDR3 is built from 13 residues. Trimming took off 0 bases at V and 8 bases at J, with 8 bases between the two ends. CDR1 is SGHRS, CDR2 YFSETQ, per germline. The DNA for the CDR3 is TGCGCCAGCAGCTTGGTGGCAGCCGAAAAACTGTTTTTT. This translates into CASSLVAAEKLFF. Looking up the rest from reference TRBV5-1 and TRBJ1-4 gives the full variable domain: KAGVTQTPRYLIKTRGQQVTLSCSPISGHRSVSWYQQTPGQGLQFLFEYFSETQRNKGNFPGRFSGRQFSNSRSEMNVSTLELGDSALYLCASSLVAAEKLFFGSGTQLSVL.

This clonotype was counted between two and nine times. The V call is TRBV29-1, the J call TRBJ1-2; a possible D gene is TRBD1 (5 bases). This CDR3 region has 10 residues. Germline lookup yields CDR1 SQVTM and CDR2 ANQGSEA. Between the trimmed V and J ends, which lost 6 bases and 6 bases, there was a span of 8 bases. In DNA form, the CDR3 reads TGCAGCGTGGGGACCGATGGCTACACCTTC. It specifies CSVGTDGYTF.

Many counts were recorded for this clonotype. The V gene is TRBV5-6, the J gene TRBJ1-6; no reliable D call. This CDR3 has 12 residues. Germline CDR1 is SGHDT and CDR2 is YYEEEE. V was trimmed by 0 bases and J by 10 bases, leaving 5 bases between them. CDR3 nucleotide sequence: TGTGCCAGCAGCTTGGCCCGGTCACCCCTCCACTTT. Its protein is CASSLARSPLHF.

The rearrangement joins TRBV4-3 to TRBJ2-1; D unclear. V lost 0 bases, J lost 0 bases, and 12 bases lay in between. The CDR3 spans 17 residues. Germline V gene data show CDR1 as LGHNA and CDR2 as YSLEER. The CDR3 coding sequence is TGCGCCAGCAGCCAAGATCTGGCCACCAGCTCCTACAATGAGCAGTTCTTC. This gives the protein CASSQDLATSSYNEQFF.

This clonotype was found a few times. The V gene is TRBV6-5, the J gene TRBJ2-1, with a tentative D call TRBD2 (5 bases). Trimming took off 4 bases at V and 4 bases at J, with 14 bases between the two ends. The germline CDR1 and CDR2 sequences are MNHEY and SVGAGI. The CDR3 spans 15 residues. The CDR3 sequence is CASSSSWGEYNEQFF. The CDR3 bases are TGTGCCAGCAGTTCAAGCTGGGGAGAATACAATGAGCAGTTCTTC.

The genes are TRBV3-1 and TRBJ1-3, with D maybe TRBD1 (5 bases). There are 15 residues in the CDR3. V was cut by 3 bases and J by 6 bases, with 15 bases left in between. Germline loops: CDR1 LGHDT, CDR2 YNNKEL (reference sequence). CDR3 in amino acids: CASSHRRSGENTIYF. In DNA form, the CDR3 reads TGTGCCAGCAGCCATCGAAGATCGGGGGAAAACACCATATATTTT. The entire variable domain, with the rest obtained from reference TRBV3-1 and TRBJ1-3, is as follows: DTAVSQTPKYLVTQMGNDKSIKCEQNLGHDTMYWYKQDSKKFLKIMFSYNNKELIINETVPNRFSPKSPDKAHLNLHINSLELGDSAVYFCASSHRRSGENTIYFGEGSWLTVV.

This clonotype was counted at least ten times. The gene calls are TRBV4-2 and TRBJ2-7, with D tentatively TRBD1 or TRBD2 (5 bases each). Germline lookup yields CDR1 LGHNA and CDR2 YNFKEQ. There are 16 residues in the CDR3. The V end lost 3 bases, the J end lost 2 bases, and 17 bases lay between the germline ends. The CDR3 nucleotides are TGTGCCAGCAGCCAGACCGGGGCCAGATCCACCTACGAGCAGTACTTC. Its translation: CASSQTGARSTYEQYF.

The rearrangement links TRBV28 to TRBJ2-7; perhaps TRBD1 as D (6 bases). This CDR3 is 16 amino acids long. CDR1 is MDHEN, CDR2 SYDVKM, per germline. Trimming removed 5 bases at V and 0 bases at J, with 17 bases between. CDR3 in amino acids: CASSRRTAASSYEQYF. CDR3 in DNA: TGTGCCAGCAGTCGTCGGACAGCAGCAAGCTCCTACGAGCAGTACTTC.